The clone carrying this T cell receptor (beta chain) was recorded at least ten times. The antigen remains undetermined. The data originate from a study of regulatory T cells in long-lasting Graves disease. For TCR beta, libraries came from iRepertoire HTBI primers and Arm-PCR of CDR3 regions. MiXCR, run by TCRdb on the multiplex PCR reads, gives a single entry per CDR3 protein. The sample carries 400,000 to 500,000 distinct CDR3 sequences, over 15% recorded once. From germline, CDR1 is SGHRS and CDR2 YFSETQ. Trimming cost V 5 bases and J 2 bases, with 12 bases left between them. This CDR3 is built from 14 residues. Time point indicated: newly diagnosed GD, antithyroid drugs for less than 3 months. There was RNA extracted from PBMCs, and the TCR library was made from it. Patients were from an endocrinology department in Xi'an, China. General observations from the study: Preferential use of TRBV28, TRBJ1-2 and TRBJ2-5 was seen in persistent disease. Persistent Graves' patients showed a TCR diversity that was lower than that of newly diagnosed ones.

These sequences were also reported in another study, on T cells in Graves' hyperthyroidism and ophthalmopathy. From that paper: TCR CDR3 regions were first amplified by RT-PCR with HTBI primers.

The receptor's source is a young woman with Graves disease. V usage is TRBV5-1 and J usage is TRBJ2-3; D not resolved. The specimen was peripheral blood mononuclear cells (PBMCs), collected at new diagnosis, from a patient treated with antithyroid drugs. The CDR3 spells CASRDGQTTDTQYF. The CDR3, as DNA: TGCGCCAGCAGAGATGGGCAGACCACAGATACGCAGTATTTT.